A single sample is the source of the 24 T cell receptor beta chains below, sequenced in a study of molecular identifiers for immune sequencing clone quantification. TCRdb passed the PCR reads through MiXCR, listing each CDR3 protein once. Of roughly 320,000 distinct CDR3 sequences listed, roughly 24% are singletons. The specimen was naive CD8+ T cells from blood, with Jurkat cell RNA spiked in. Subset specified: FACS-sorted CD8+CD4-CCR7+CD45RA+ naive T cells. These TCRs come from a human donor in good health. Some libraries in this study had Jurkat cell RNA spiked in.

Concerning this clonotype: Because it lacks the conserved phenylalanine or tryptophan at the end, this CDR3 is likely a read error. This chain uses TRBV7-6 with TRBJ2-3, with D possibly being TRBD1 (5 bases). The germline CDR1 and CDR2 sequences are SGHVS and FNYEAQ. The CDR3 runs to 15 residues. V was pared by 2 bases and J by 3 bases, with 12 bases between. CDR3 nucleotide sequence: TGTGCCAGCAGCTTACTCGTCAGGGATACAGATACGCAGTATTCT. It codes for CASSLLVRDTDTQYS.

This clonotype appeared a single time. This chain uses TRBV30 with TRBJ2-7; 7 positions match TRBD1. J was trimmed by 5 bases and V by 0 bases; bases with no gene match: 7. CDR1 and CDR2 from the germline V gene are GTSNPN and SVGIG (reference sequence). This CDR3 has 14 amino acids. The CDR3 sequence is CAWSVRTGVHEQYF. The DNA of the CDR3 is TGTGCCTGGAGTGTCCGGACAGGTGTCCACGAGCAGTACTTC.

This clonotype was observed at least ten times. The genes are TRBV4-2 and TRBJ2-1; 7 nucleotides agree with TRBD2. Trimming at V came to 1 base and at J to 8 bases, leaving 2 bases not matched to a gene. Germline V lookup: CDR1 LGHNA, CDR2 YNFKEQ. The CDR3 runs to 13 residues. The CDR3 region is CASSQGLADEQFF. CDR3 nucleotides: TGTGCCAGCAGCCAAGGACTAGCTGATGAGCAGTTCTTC.

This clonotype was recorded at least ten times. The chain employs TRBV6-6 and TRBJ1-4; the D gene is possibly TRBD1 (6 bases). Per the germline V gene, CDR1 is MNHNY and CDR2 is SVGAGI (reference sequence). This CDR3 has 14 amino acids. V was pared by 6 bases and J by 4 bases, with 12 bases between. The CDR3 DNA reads TGTGCCAGCAGAACAGACAGGAGTAATGAAAAACTGTTTTTT. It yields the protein CASRTDRSNEKLFF.

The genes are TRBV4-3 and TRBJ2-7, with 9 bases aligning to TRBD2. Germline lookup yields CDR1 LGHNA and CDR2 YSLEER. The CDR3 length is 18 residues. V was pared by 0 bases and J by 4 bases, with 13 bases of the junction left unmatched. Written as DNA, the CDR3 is TGCGCCAGCAGCCAAGAATCGGCCGCAGGACTAGCGTCTTACGAGCAGTACTTC. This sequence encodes CASSQESAAGLASYEQYF.

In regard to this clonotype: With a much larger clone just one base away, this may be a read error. For the CDR3, the DNA is TGTGCCAGTGGTCAGGGGCCCGTGAGCACTGAAGCTTTCTTT. Translating it yields CASGQGPVSTEAFF. The V and J genes are TRBV12-3 or TRBV12-4 and TRBJ1-1; D is possibly TRBD1 (6 bases). Trimming stripped 9 bases from V and 4 bases from J, with 18 bases between. This CDR3 spans 14 amino acids.

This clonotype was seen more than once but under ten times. CDR3: CASSSYGAGGPLDNEQFF. CDR3 DNA: TGCGCCAGCAGCTCATATGGGGCGGGAGGACCTTTGGACAATGAGCAGTTCTTC. The chain carries TRBV4-3 and TRBJ2-1; TRBD2 matches 8 bases. The length of the CDR3 is 18 residues. V dropped 5 bases and J dropped 5; count of bases not matched to a gene: 17. Germline V CDR1 and CDR2: LGHNA, YSLEER.

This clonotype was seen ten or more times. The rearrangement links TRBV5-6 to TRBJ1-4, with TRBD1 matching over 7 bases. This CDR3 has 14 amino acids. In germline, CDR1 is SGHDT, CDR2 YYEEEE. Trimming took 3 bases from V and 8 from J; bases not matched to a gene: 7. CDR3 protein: CASSWMTGNEKLFF. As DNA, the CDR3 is TGTGCCAGCAGCTGGATGACAGGGAACGAAAAACTGTTTTTT.

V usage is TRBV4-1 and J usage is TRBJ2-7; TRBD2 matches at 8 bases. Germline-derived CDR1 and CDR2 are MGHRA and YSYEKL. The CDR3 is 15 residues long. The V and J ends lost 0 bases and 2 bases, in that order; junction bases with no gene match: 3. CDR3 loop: CASSQELAATYEQYF. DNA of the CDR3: TGCGCCAGCAGCCAAGAACTAGCGGCAACCTACGAGCAGTACTTC.

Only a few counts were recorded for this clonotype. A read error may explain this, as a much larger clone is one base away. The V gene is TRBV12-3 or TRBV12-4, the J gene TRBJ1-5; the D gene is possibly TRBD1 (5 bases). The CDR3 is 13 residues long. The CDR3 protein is CAGRDGANQPQHF. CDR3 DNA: TGTGCCGGCAGGGACGGAGCAAATCAGCCCCAGCATTTT.

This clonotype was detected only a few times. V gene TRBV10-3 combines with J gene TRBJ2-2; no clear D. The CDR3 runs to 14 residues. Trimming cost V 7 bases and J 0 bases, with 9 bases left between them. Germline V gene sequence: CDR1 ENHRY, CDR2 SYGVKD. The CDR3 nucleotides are TGTGCCATCAAGGAACACACGAACACCGGGGAGCTGTTTTTT. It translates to CAIKEHTNTGELFF.

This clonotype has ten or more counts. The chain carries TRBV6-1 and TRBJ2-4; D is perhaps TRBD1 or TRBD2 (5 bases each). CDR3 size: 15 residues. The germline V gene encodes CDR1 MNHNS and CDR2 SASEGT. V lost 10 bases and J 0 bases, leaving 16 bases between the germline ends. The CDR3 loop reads CATGQTRGAKNIQYF. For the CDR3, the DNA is TGTGCCACGGGGCAAACCCGAGGAGCCAAAAACATTCAGTACTTC.

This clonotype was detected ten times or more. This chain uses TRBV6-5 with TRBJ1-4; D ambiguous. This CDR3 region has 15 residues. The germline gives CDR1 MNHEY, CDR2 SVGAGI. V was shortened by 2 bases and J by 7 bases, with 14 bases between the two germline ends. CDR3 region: CASSYPPCISEKLFF. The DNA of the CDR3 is TGTGCCAGCAGTTACCCCCCCTGCATCAGTGAAAAACTGTTTTTT.

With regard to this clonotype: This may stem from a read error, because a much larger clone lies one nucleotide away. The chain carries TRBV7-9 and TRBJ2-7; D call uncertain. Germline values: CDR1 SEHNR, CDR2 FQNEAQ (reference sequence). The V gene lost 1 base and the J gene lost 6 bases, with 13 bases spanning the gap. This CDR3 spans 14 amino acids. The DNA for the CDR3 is TGTGCCAGCAGCTTAGGACCGATAACCTCCGAGCAGTACTTC. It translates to CASSLGPITSEQYF. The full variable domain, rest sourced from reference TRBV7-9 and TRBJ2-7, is DTGVSQNPRHKITKRGQNVTFRCDPISEHNRLYWYRQTLGQGPEFLTYFQNEAQLEKSRLLSDRFSAERPKGSFSTLEIQRTEQGDSAMYLCASSLGPITSEQYFGPGTRLTVT.

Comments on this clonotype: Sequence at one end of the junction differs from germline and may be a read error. CDR3 in DNA: TGTGCCGGCAGCTTGGCCGGGACGGGTAGCTCCTGCGAGCGGTGCTTC. This gives the protein CAGSLAGTGSSCERCF. The chain couples TRBV5-4 to TRBJ2-7, with D tentatively TRBD1 or TRBD2 (5 bases each). CDR1 SGHNT and CDR2 YYREEE come from the germline V gene (reference sequence). CDR3 length: 16 residues.

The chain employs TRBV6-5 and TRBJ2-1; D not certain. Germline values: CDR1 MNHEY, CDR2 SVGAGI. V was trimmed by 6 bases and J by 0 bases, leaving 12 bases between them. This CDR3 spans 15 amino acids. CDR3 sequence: CASSGSFDSYNEQFF. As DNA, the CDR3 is TGTGCCAGCAGCGGATCTTTCGACTCCTACAATGAGCAGTTCTTC.

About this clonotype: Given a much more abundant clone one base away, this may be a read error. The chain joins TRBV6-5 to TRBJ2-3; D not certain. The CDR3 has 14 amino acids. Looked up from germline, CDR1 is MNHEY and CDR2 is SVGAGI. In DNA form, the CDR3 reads TGTGCCAGCAGTTACGGGCGAGGCACCGATACGCAGTATTTT. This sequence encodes CASSYGRGTDTQYF.

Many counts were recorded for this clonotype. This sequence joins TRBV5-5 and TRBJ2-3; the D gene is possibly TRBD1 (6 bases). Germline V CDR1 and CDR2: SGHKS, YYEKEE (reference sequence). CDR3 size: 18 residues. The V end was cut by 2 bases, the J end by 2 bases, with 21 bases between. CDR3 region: CASSFRQGRILNTDTQYF. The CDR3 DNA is TGTGCCAGCAGCTTTCGGCAGGGGCGGATCCTAAACACAGATACGCAGTATTTT.

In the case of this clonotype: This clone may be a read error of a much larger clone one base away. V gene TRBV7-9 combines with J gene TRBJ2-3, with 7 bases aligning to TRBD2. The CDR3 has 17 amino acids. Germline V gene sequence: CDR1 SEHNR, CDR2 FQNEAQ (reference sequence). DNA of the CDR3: TGTACCAGCAGCCCCCCCGAACTAGCGCGGAGGACAGATACGCAGTATTTT. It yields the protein CTSSPPELARRTDTQYF.

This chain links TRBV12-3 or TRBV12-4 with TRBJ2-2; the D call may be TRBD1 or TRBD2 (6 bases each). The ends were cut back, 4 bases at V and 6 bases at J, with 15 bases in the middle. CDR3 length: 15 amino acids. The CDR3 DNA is TGTGCCAGCAGTTCCTTGGGGGGCGGGGCCGGGGAGCTGTTTTTT. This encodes CASSSLGGGAGELFF.

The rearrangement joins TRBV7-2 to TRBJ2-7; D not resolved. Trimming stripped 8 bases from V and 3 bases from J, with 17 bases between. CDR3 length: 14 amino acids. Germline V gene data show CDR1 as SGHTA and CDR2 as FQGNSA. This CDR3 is CASRPSWSGYEQYF. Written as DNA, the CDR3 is TGTGCCAGCCGCCCCTCCTGGAGTGGCTACGAGCAGTACTTC.

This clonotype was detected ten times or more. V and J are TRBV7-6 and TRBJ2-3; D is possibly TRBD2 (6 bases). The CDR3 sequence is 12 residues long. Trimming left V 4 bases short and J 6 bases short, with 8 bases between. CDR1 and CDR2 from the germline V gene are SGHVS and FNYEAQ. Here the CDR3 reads CASSWGEDTQYF. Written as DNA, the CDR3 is TGTGCCAGCAGCTGGGGGGAGGATACGCAGTATTTT.

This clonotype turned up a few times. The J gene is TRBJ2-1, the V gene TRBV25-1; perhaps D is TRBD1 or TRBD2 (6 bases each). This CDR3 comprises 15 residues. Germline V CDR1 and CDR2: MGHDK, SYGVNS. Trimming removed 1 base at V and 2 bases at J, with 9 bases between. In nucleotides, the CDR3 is TGTGCCAGCAGTGAATTCGGGGGCGCCTACAATGAGCAGTTCTTC. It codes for CASSEFGGAYNEQFF.

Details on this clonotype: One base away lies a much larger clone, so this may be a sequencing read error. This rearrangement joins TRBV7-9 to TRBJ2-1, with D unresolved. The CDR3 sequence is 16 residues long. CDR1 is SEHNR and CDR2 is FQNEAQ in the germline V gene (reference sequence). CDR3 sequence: CASSWRPQDLYNERFF. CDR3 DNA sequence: TGTGCCAGCAGCTGGCGACCTCAGGATCTCTACAATGAGCGGTTCTTC.